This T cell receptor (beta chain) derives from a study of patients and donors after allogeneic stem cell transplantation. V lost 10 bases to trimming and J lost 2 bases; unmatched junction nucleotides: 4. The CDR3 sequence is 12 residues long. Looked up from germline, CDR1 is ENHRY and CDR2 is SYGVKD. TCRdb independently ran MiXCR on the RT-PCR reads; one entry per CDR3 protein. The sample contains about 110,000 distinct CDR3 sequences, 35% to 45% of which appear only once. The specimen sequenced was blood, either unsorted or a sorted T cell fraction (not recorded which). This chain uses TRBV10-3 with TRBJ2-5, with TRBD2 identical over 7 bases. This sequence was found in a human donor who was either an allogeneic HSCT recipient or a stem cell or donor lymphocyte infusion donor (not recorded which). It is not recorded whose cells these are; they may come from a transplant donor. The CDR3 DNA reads TGTGCCACCGGACTAGAACAAGAGACCCAGTACTTC. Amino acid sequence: CATGLEQETQYF.